The 21 T cell receptor beta chains presented below share a single source sample, sequenced in a study of cytomegalovirus exposure and HLA in healthy donors. Primers for the PCR totalled 60 Vbeta and 13 Jbeta. Data came from immunoSEQ multiplex PCR; TCRdb stores just in-frame clones and leaves some out. The sample contains 100,000 to 150,000 clones, about 73% of which appear only once. Specimen: PBMCs. The receptors come from a woman aged 50 to 60 in good health and CMV-seropositive.

This clone was counted once. The chain carries TRBV7-2 and TRBJ2-7; maybe TRBD1 (5 bases). The CDR3 totals 16 residues. Germline V CDR1 and CDR2: SGHTA, FQGNSA. Trimming cost V 6 bases and J 5 bases, with 23 bases left between them. The CDR3, as DNA: TGTGCCAGCAGTCACCCCCAGGGTATCTTCCTCAACGAGCAGTACTTC. Translating gives CASSHPQGIFLNEQYF.

The V call is TRBV5-4, the J call TRBJ1-2; D remains ambiguous. Trimming left V 1 base short and J 2 bases short, with 9 bases between. Germline V CDR1 and CDR2: SGHNT, YYREEE (reference sequence). The CDR3 is 14 residues long. The CDR3 DNA follows: TGTGCCAGCAGCTTGCTCGCGGGGAACTATGGCTACACCTTC. Translation: CASSLLAGNYGYTF.

This clone occurred a few times. V gene TRBV4-2 combines with J gene TRBJ1-2; the D gene is possibly TRBD1 (6 bases). V lost 0 bases and J lost 7, with 15 bases in between. Germline CDR1 reads LGHNA; CDR2 reads YNFKEQ. There are 15 residues in the CDR3. The CDR3: CASSQDLGQGGGYTF. The DNA for the CDR3 is TGTGCCAGCAGCCAAGATCTCGGGCAAGGGGGTGGCTACACCTTC.

The CDR3 nucleotides read TGTGCCAGCAGCCCCGTCGCCGGGACAGGCGGAAGGAATCAGCCCCAGCATTTT. Its translation: CASSPVAGTGGRNQPQHF. The chain combines TRBV5-5 with TRBJ1-5; 8 bases map to TRBD1. Germline V gene data show CDR1 as SGHKS and CDR2 as YYEKEE (reference sequence). V lost 4 bases, J lost 4 bases, and 16 bases stayed unmatched. CDR3 length equals 18 residues.

This clone was picked up a small number of times. The chain joins TRBV15 to TRBJ2-5; 7 bases fit TRBD1. The DNA end favors TRBJ2-7, so the J call may be wrong. Germline V gene data show CDR1 as LNHNV and CDR2 as YYDKDF (reference sequence). The CDR3 consists of 12 residues. The CDR3 DNA reads as TGTGCCACCAGCCCCTACAGGGGCGAGCAGTACTTC. Translation gives CATSPYRGEQYF.

This chain uses TRBV2 with TRBJ2-7, with a tentative D call TRBD1 (6 bases). Germline CDR1 is SNHLY and CDR2 is FYNNEI. Trimming removed 9 bases from V and 0 bases from J, with 15 bases in between. The CDR3 spans 14 residues. CDR3 DNA sequence: TGTGCCAGTAGGACAGATCAAGACTCCTACGAGCAGTACTTC. It encodes CASRTDQDSYEQYF.

The sample holds a few counts of this clone. CDR3 in DNA: TGTGCCAGCTCAGTCCCGACGGGTCCAGGGGTTTACGAGCAGTACTTC. Its translation is CASSVPTGPGVYEQYF. The chain has TRBV5-4 and TRBJ2-7; a possible D gene is TRBD1 (6 bases). The germline V gene has CDR1 SGHNT and CDR2 YYREEE (reference sequence). V lost 7 bases, J lost 4 bases, and 24 bases lay in between. The CDR3 covers 16 residues.

V is TRBV9 and J is TRBJ2-7, with 7 bases fitting TRBD1. This CDR3 comprises 14 residues. CDR1 is SGDLS, CDR2 YYNGEE, per germline. Losses at the gene ends were 4 bases for V and 4 bases for J; bases not matched to a gene: 8. CDR3 loop: CASSSQGLDYEQYF. The CDR3 DNA reads TGTGCCAGCAGCTCACAGGGGTTAGATTACGAGCAGTACTTC.

CDR3 loop: CASVGTPTNEKLFF. The CDR3 nucleotides are TGTGCCAGTGTCGGGACACCAACTAATGAAAAACTGTTTTTT. The chain combines TRBV19 with TRBJ1-4; D might be TRBD1 (6 bases). CDR3 length: 14 residues. Trimming cost V 8 bases and J 0 bases, with 10 bases left between them. Germline loops: CDR1 LNHDA, CDR2 SQIVND (reference sequence).

This clone turned up a few times. This rearrangement joins TRBV14 to TRBJ2-1; 7 bases match TRBD2. V lost 1 base and J lost 6; bases outside the gene matches: 6. Germline V gene lookup returns CDR1 SGHDN and CDR2 FVKESK. This CDR3 comprises 15 residues. The CDR3 bases are TGTGCCAGCAGCCAAGCGGGGGGTGCGGGCAATGAGCAGTTCTTC. Protein sequence: CASSQAGGAGNEQFF.

The rearrangement joins TRBV19 to TRBJ1-5, with D unclear. The CDR3 consists of 12 residues. CDR1 is LNHDA and CDR2 is SQIVND in the germline V gene (reference sequence). V lost 6 bases, J lost 4 bases, and 7 bases lay in between. The CDR3 DNA sequence: TGTGCCAGTAGAATCCAGAATCAGCCCCAGCATTTT. It encodes CASRIQNQPQHF.

This clone was seen once. This rearrangement joins TRBV9 to TRBJ2-5, with D hard to call. Germline V gene sequence: CDR1 SGDLS, CDR2 YYNGEE. The CDR3 is 12 amino acids. Trimming removed 3 bases at V and 4 bases at J, with 7 bases between. This CDR3 is CASSGLAETQYF. The CDR3 coding sequence is TGTGCCAGCAGCGGGTTAGCAGAGACCCAGTACTTC.

The rearrangement links TRBV6-5 to TRBJ2-3, with a weak D call TRBD2 (5 bases). The V end lost 11 bases, the J end lost 0 bases, and 12 bases lay between the germline ends. Germline CDR1 MNHEY, CDR2 SVGAGI. The CDR3 sequence is 13 residues long. CDR3 nucleotide sequence: TGTGCCGCGCGGGCCGACAGCACAGATACGCAGTATTTT. Its translation: CAARADSTDTQYF.

The J gene is TRBJ2-1, the V gene TRBV19; TRBD2 agrees at 8 bases. With V trimmed by 1 base and J by 8 bases, 10 bases remained unmatched. Germline V gene data show CDR1 as LNHDA and CDR2 as SQIVND (reference sequence). This CDR3 region has 16 residues. DNA of the CDR3: TGTGCCAGTAGTATAGGTGGGACTAGTCGTGACCATGAGCAGTTCTTC. Protein product: CASSIGGTSRDHEQFF. Combining the CDR3 with reference TRBV19 and TRBJ2-1 gives the whole variable domain DGGITQSPKYLFRKEGQNVTLSCEQNLNHDAMYWYRQDPGQGLRLIYYSQIVNDFQKGDIAEGYSVSREKKESFPLTVTSAQKNPTAFYLCASSIGGTSRDHEQFFGPGTRLTVL.

V is TRBV10-1 and J is TRBJ1-5; no firm D call. Trimming cost V 6 bases and J 3 bases, with 9 bases left between them. Germline lookup yields CDR1 WNHNN and CDR2 SYGVQD (reference sequence). This CDR3 has 13 amino acids. CDR3 nucleotides: TGCGCCAGCAGCAACAGCCCCAATCAGCCCCAGCATTTT. This codes for CASSNSPNQPQHF.

Of note for this clone: A junction end diverges from the germline sequence, so it may reflect a read error. V usage is TRBV5-1 and J usage is TRBJ2-2, with TRBD2 as a possible D gene (6 bases). CDR1 is SGHRS, CDR2 YFSETQ, per germline. The CDR3 has 17 amino acids. The CDR3 reads CASNLDPGRRWTGELFF. The DNA of the CDR3 is TGCGCCAGCAACTTGGATCCAGGGAGGAGGTGGACCGGGGAGCTGTTTTTT.

The chain couples TRBV11-2 to TRBJ2-7; 8 bases agree with TRBD2. Germline V gives CDR1 SGHAT, CDR2 FQNNGV. CDR3 length equals 15 residues. With 0 bases clipped from V and 3 bases from J, the junction kept 4 bases outside the gene matches. The CDR3 loop is CASSLEAGGLYEQYF. The DNA of the CDR3 is TGTGCCAGCAGCTTAGAGGCGGGGGGTCTCTACGAGCAGTACTTC.

This clone was seen once. The chain recombines TRBV4-2 with TRBJ1-5, with D tentatively TRBD1 (6 bases). The CDR3 is 14 residues long. The V and J ends lost 0 bases and 4 bases respectively, with 7 bases between them. Germline V gene data show CDR1 as LGHNA and CDR2 as YNFKEQ. CDR3 amino acids: CASSQEGTNQPQHF. The CDR3 DNA reads TGTGCCAGCAGCCAAGAAGGGACAAATCAGCCCCAGCATTTT.

J is TRBJ2-5 and V is TRBV5-4; D perhaps matches TRBD2 (6 bases). The CDR3 is made up of 16 amino acids. CDR1 is SGHNT and CDR2 is YYREEE in the germline V gene (reference sequence). Trimming removed 4 bases from V and 5 bases from J, with 21 bases in between. The CDR3 DNA is TGTGCCAGCAGCCTGGATCGGGCCTCCCGGGGGGAGACCCAGTACTTC. Translated, it gives CASSLDRASRGETQYF.

This chain connects TRBV6-6 to TRBJ1-2, with a tentative D call TRBD1 (6 bases). This CDR3 has 13 residues. V was clipped by 10 bases and J by 4 bases, with 16 bases between them. Germline-derived CDR1 and CDR2 are MNHNY and SVGAGI (reference sequence). The CDR3: CANSRGQLYGYTF. In nucleotides, the CDR3 is TGTGCCAACAGCCGCGGACAGCTCTATGGCTACACCTTC.

The CDR3 spells CASSPGTATNYGYTF. The CDR3 coding sequence is TGTGCCAGTAGTCCCGGGACAGCTACTAACTATGGCTACACCTTC. This chain connects TRBV19 to TRBJ1-2; 7 bases fit TRBD1. Germline V gene lookup returns CDR1 LNHDA and CDR2 SQIVND (reference sequence). The V and J ends lost 5 bases and 0 bases, in that order; junction bases with no gene match: 6. The CDR3 contains 15 residues.